These 23 T cell receptor beta chains share one sample of origin, sequenced in a study of PD-1 blockade in classical Hodgkin lymphoma. Time point: cycle 4 day 1 (C4D1), after 6 weeks of nivolumab. Patients all relapsed after autologous stem cell transplantation, and there was variation in brentuximab vedotin exposure. Repertoires were generated with immunoSEQ multiplex PCR, while TCRdb's copy carries only in-frame clones and drops some. The table has nearly 25,000 clones, approximately 70% seen once. The source material was peripheral blood mononuclear cells (PBMCs), sampled before the fourth cycle of nivolumab. The source is a human donor with classical Hodgkin lymphoma.

The rearrangement joins TRBV5-6 to TRBJ2-1; perhaps TRBD1 as D (5 bases). Germline V lookup: CDR1 SGHDT, CDR2 YYEEEE. This CDR3 is 12 amino acids long. Trimming stripped 4 bases from V and 9 bases from J, with 11 bases between. The CDR3 protein is CASSLQDLEQFF. The CDR3, as DNA: TGTGCCAGCAGCCTACAGGATCTTGAGCAGTTCTTC.

The CDR3 is CASSPSFRRSGNTIYF. The CDR3 DNA reads TGCGCCAGCAGCCCTTCGTTCCGGCGCTCTGGAAACACCATATATTTT. The chain recombines TRBV4-1 with TRBJ1-3; no clear D. The CDR3 has 16 residues. Germline V gene lookup returns CDR1 MGHRA and CDR2 YSYEKL. The V end was cut by 4 bases, the J end by 0 bases, with 13 bases between.

The CDR3 loop reads CASSRRQGTGYTF. CDR3 in DNA: TGTGCCAGCAGCCGTCGACAGGGGACGGGCTACACCTTC. The chain has TRBV4-2 and TRBJ1-2, with TRBD1 matching over 8 bases. J lost 8 bases, V lost 4 bases, and 6 bases had no gene match. Germline V lookup: CDR1 LGHNA, CDR2 YNFKEQ. There are 13 residues in the CDR3.

V gene TRBV27 combines with J gene TRBJ1-2; D gene uncertain. CDR1 is MNHEY and CDR2 is SMNVEV in the germline V gene (reference sequence). V was shortened by 6 bases and J by 2 bases, with 13 bases between the two germline ends. This CDR3 has 14 amino acids. The CDR3 loop is CASSRGSENYGYTF. CDR3 DNA: TGTGCCAGCAGCAGAGGATCCGAAAACTATGGCTACACCTTC.

The chain links TRBV5-4 to TRBJ2-2; 7 bases are shared with TRBD1. CDR1 and CDR2 from the germline V gene are SGHNT and YYREEE (reference sequence). The trim removed 4 bases at V and 5 bases at J, leaving 11 bases unmatched. This CDR3 spans 16 amino acids. The CDR3 nucleotides read TGTGCCAGCAGCGGGTCGACAGGGAAGTTGACCGGGGAGCTGTTTTTT. Protein: CASSGSTGKLTGELFF.

The V gene is TRBV28, the J gene TRBJ2-5; 10 positions agree with TRBD2. V lost 6 bases to trimming and J lost 5 bases; unmatched junction nucleotides: 9. The germline CDR1 and CDR2 sequences are MDHEN and SYDVKM. The CDR3 is 15 amino acids. The CDR3 DNA follows: TGTGCCAGCAGCACGACTAGCGGGCACCGGGAGACCCAGTACTTC. Translating gives CASSTTSGHRETQYF.

The chain combines TRBV30 with TRBJ1-1; D gene unclear. Trimming took 3 bases from V and 5 from J, leaving 13 bases between them. The CDR3 contains 13 residues. Germline V gene lookup returns CDR1 GTSNPN and CDR2 SVGIG (reference sequence). For the CDR3, the DNA is TGTGCCTGGAGCGTAGCGTGGTTAACTGAAGCTTTCTTT. As protein: CAWSVAWLTEAFF.

Many counts were recorded for this clone. This chain links TRBV9 with TRBJ1-1; no reliable D call. Germline V gives CDR1 SGDLS, CDR2 YYNGEE. The CDR3 totals 11 residues. V shed 4 bases and J shed 3 bases, with 4 bases lying between them. The CDR3 DNA is TGTGCCAGCAGCTCCTACACTGAAGCTTTCTTT. Amino acids: CASSSYTEAFF. Full variable domain (rest looked up from reference TRBV9 and TRBJ1-1): DSGVTQTPKHLITATGQRVTLRCSPRSGDLSVYWYQQSLDQGLQFLIQYYNGEERAKGNILERFSAQQFPDLHSELNLSSLELGDSALYFCASSSYTEAFFGQGTRLTVV.

The chain joins TRBV5-4 to TRBJ2-7; 11 nucleotides match TRBD2. Germline CDR1 reads SGHNT; CDR2 reads YYREEE (reference sequence). The CDR3 has 16 residues. Trimming at V came to 4 bases and at J to 2 bases, leaving 8 bases not matched to a gene. This chain's CDR3 is CASSLTSGGPTYEQYF. The CDR3 bases are TGTGCCAGCAGCCTAACTAGCGGGGGCCCGACCTACGAGCAGTACTTC. The full variable domain, rest sourced from reference TRBV5-4 and TRBJ2-7, is ETGVTQSPTHLIKTRGQQVTLRCSSQSGHNTVSWYQQALGQGPQFIFQYYREEENGRGNFPPRFSGLQFPNYSSELNVNALELDDSALYLCASSLTSGGPTYEQYFGPGTRLTVT.

The gene calls are TRBV11-2 and TRBJ2-7; a possible D gene is TRBD2 (6 bases). This CDR3 spans 13 amino acids. CDR1 SGHAT and CDR2 FQNNGV come from the germline V gene. The germline V and J ends were trimmed by 4 bases and 5 bases, with 12 bases remaining between them. The CDR3 DNA reads TGTGCCAGCAGCTACGGAACGGGGGACGAGCAGTACTTC. Translated: CASSYGTGDEQYF. Filled out from reference TRBV11-2 and TRBJ2-7, the complete variable domain reads EAGVAQSPRYKIIEKRQSVAFWCNPISGHATLYWYQQILGQGPKLLIQFQNNGVVDDSQLPKDRFSAERLKGVDSTLKIQPAKLEDSAVYLCASSYGTGDEQYFGPGTRLTVT.

This clone was detected a few times. CDR3 region: CASTTSGGAETQYF. CDR3 in DNA: TGTGCCAGCACGACTAGCGGGGGGGCCGAGACCCAGTACTTC. The chain couples TRBV28 to TRBJ2-5, with 14 bases that match TRBD2. CDR3 length: 14 amino acids. After removal of 7 bases from V and 5 bases from J, the junction contained 3 bases not matched to a gene. The germline V gene has CDR1 MDHEN and CDR2 SYDVKM. The full variable domain, rest sourced from reference TRBV28 and TRBJ2-5, is DVKVTQSSRYLVKRTGEKVFLECVQDMDHENMFWYRQDPGLGLRLIYFSYDVKMKEKGDIPEGYSVSREKKERFSLILESASTNQTSMYLCASTTSGGAETQYFGPGTRLLVL.

The chain carries TRBV4-1 and TRBJ2-1, with 13 bases lining up with TRBD2. The CDR3 is made up of 18 amino acids. Germline CDR1 reads MGHRA; CDR2 reads YSYEKL. The trim removed 4 bases at V and 4 bases at J, leaving 10 bases unmatched. CDR3 coding DNA: TGCGCCAGCAGCCTGACCCCATTGACTAGCGGGGGGTACAATGAGCAGTTCTTC. Protein product: CASSLTPLTSGGYNEQFF.

The chain uses TRBV5-8 and TRBJ1-5; tentative D call: TRBD1 (6 bases). V was trimmed by 3 bases and J by 3 bases, leaving 10 bases between them. CDR3 length: 14 amino acids. Germline-derived CDR1 and CDR2 are SGHTS and YDEGEE. CDR3 sequence: CASSWDTNNQPQHF. CDR3 DNA sequence: TGTGCCAGCAGCTGGGACACAAACAATCAGCCCCAGCATTTT.

This clone has a single count. CDR3 nucleotides: TGTGCCAGCAGCGCCGGGACAGGGGACCAGCCCCAGCATTTT. It yields the protein CASSAGTGDQPQHF. The chain combines TRBV5-8 with TRBJ1-5; 10 bases map to TRBD1. This CDR3 has 14 residues. The germline V gene encodes CDR1 SGHTS and CDR2 YDEGEE. V shed 4 bases and J 7 bases; nucleotides not matched to a gene: 5.

The CDR3 nucleotides read TGTGCCAGCAGGGACCCGGCAGGATTAGCCAAAAACATTCAGTACTTC. As protein: CASRDPAGLAKNIQYF. This sequence joins TRBV28 and TRBJ2-4; no clear D. The CDR3 totals 16 residues. Trimming cost V 6 bases and J 0 bases, with 15 bases left between them. Germline V lookup: CDR1 MDHEN, CDR2 SYDVKM.

V usage is TRBV7-2 and J usage is TRBJ1-1, with D possibly being TRBD1 (5 bases). V was shortened by 5 bases and J by 0 bases, with 16 bases between the two germline ends. CDR3 length: 16 amino acids. Per germline, CDR1 SGHTA and CDR2 FQGNSA. The CDR3 region is CASSPTGGFLNTEAFF. The CDR3, as DNA: TGTGCCAGCAGCCCAACGGGGGGATTTCTGAACACTGAAGCTTTCTTT.

J is TRBJ1-1 and V is TRBV2; D unclear. V lost 0 bases, J lost 4 bases, and 9 bases lay in between. The CDR3 contains 14 residues. Germline CDR1 and CDR2: SNHLY and FYNNEI. The CDR3 nucleotides read TGTGCCAGCAGTGAAGCAGGGAAGAGCACTGAAGCTTTCTTT. This encodes CASSEAGKSTEAFF.

J is TRBJ2-5 and V is TRBV9; tentative D call: TRBD1 (6 bases). V lost 3 bases, J lost 2 bases, and 14 bases lay in between. Germline CDR1 is SGDLS and CDR2 is YYNGEE. This CDR3 region has 15 residues. CDR3 coding DNA: TGTGCCAGCAGCGCCCAGGGGCGCCTGCAAGAGACCCAGTACTTC. This sequence encodes CASSAQGRLQETQYF.

V and J are TRBV7-9 and TRBJ2-2, with TRBD2 matching over 10 bases. With 4 bases clipped from V and 5 bases from J, the junction kept 10 bases outside the gene matches. The CDR3 length is 17 residues. Germline values: CDR1 SEHNR, CDR2 FQNEAQ (reference sequence). In DNA, the CDR3 is TGTGCCAGCAGCTCAACCAACTTAGCGGGGGGTACCGGGGAGCTGTTTTTT. It translates to CASSSTNLAGGTGELFF.

The CDR3 DNA is TGCGCCAGCAGCTCGCTATCAGGGGGGGTGGAGACCCAGTACTTC. Translated: CASSSLSGGVETQYF. The V gene is TRBV5-1, the J gene TRBJ2-5; D assignment may be TRBD1 or TRBD2 (7 bases each). The CDR3 length is 15 residues. Trimming pared 3 bases from V and 5 bases from J, leaving 17 bases between. Germline V CDR1 and CDR2: SGHRS, YFSETQ.

The rearrangement links TRBV28 to TRBJ2-2; D call uncertain. The CDR3 totals 12 residues. Germline CDR1 is MDHEN and CDR2 is SYDVKM. V lost 7 bases and J lost 7, with 10 bases in between. The DNA for the CDR3 is TGTGCCAGCAAATCCGAGCTCGGGGAGCTGTTTTTT. This sequence encodes CASKSELGELFF.

By sample fraction, this clone is medium-sized. Other DNA sequences in this specimen translate into the identical CDR3. The chain is built from TRBV5-1 and TRBJ1-3, with 9 bases identical to TRBD1. This CDR3 comprises 15 residues. Germline V gene lookup returns CDR1 SGHRS and CDR2 YFSETQ. The trim removed 0 bases at V and 2 bases at J, leaving 0 bases unmatched. CDR3 nucleotides: TGCGCCAGCAGCTTGGGGACAGGGGCTGGAAACACCATATATTTT. This sequence encodes CASSLGTGAGNTIYF.

The chain uses TRBV28 and TRBJ1-2; 9 bases match TRBD1. This CDR3 comprises 15 residues. V shed 6 bases, J shed 5 bases, and the junction held 10 bases outside the gene matches. From germline, CDR1 is MDHEN and CDR2 SYDVKM. CDR3 loop: CASSSDRGVPYGYTF. Here the CDR3 DNA reads TGTGCCAGCAGCTCTGACAGGGGGGTCCCATATGGCTACACCTTC.